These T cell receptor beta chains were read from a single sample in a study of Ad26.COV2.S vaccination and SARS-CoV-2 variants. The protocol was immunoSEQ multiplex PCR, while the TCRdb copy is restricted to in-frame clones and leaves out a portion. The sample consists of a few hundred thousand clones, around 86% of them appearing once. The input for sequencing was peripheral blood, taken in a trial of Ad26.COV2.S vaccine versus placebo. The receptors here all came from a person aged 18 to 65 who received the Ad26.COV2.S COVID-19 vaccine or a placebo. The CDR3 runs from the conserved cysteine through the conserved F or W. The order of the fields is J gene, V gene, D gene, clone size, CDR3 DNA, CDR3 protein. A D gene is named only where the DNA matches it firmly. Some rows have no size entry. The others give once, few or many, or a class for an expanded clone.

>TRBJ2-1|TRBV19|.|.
TGTGCCAGTAGTATAGTGTACCAAGGGTGGAATGAGCAGTTCTTC
CASSIVYQGWNEQFF
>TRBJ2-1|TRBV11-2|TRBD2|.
TGTGCCAGCAGCCGGAGAGAGCGGGGGGATAATGAGCAGTTCTTC
CASSRRERGDNEQFF
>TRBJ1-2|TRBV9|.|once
TGTGCCAGCAGCGTAGATATCTATCCGGGAGCTAACTATGGCTACACCTTC
CASSVDIYPGANYGYTF
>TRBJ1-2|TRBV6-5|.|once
TGTGCCACCTTGGACACTCAACACACCTTC
CATLDTQHTF
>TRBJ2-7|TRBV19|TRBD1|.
TGTGCCAGTAGTAACCGGGACAGGGGTCCCTACGAGCAGTACTTC
CASSNRDRGPYEQYF
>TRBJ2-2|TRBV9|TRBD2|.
TGTGCCAGCAGCTCTAGCGGGGGGATCGGCGACGGGGAGCTGTTTTTT
CASSSSGGIGDGELFF
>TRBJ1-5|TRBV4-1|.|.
TGCGCCAGCAGCCCGAGGGGCAATCAGCCCCAGCATTTT
CASSPRGNQPQHF
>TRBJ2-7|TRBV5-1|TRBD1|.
TGCGCCAGCAGCTTGGGGCAGGGGGTCAACGAGCAGTACTTC
CASSLGQGVNEQYF
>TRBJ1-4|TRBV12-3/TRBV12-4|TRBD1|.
TGTGCCAGCAGCCTCAGCGGAGGACAGGGGATTTTT
CASSLSGGQGIF
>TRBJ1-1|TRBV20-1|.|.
TGCAGTGCTAGCCCCAGGACTGAAGCTTTCTTT
CSASPRTEAFF
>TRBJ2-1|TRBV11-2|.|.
TGTGCCAGCAGCTTAGGATCTTCTCCGACCTACAATGAGCAGTTCTTC
CASSLGSSPTYNEQFF
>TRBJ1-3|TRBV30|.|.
TGTGCCTGGCGGAGGGGCAGGATCTCTGGAAACACCATATATTTT
CAWRRGRISGNTIYF
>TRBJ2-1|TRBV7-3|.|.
TGTGCCAGCAGTTTGACTCCTATAGGGGAGCAGTTCTTC
CASSLTPIGEQFF
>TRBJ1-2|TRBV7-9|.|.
TGTGCCAGCAGCTTAGGGGAAATGGGTGACTATGGCTACACCTTC
CASSLGEMGDYGYTF
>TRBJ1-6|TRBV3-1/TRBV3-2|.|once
TGTGCCAGCAGCCAAAACGCCTCGGCAGGGAAGGCCTATAATTCACCCCTCCACTTT
CASSQNASAGKAYNSPLHF
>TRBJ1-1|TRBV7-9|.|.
TGTGCCAGCAGCTTAGCGTTCATCGGGAGGGGGGTACGGACTGAAGCTTTCTTT
CASSLAFIGRGVRTEAFF
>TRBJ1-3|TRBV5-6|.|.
TGTGCCAGCAGCTACCAAGGGACCCTCGGAAACACCATATATTTT
CASSYQGTLGNTIYF
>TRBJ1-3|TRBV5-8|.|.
TGTGCCAGCAGCTTGATCGCAAACACCATATATTTT
CASSLIANTIYF
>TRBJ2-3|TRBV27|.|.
TGTGCCAGCACTCCGGGGGCGGTCCCCACAGATACGCAGTATTTT
CASTPGAVPTDTQYF
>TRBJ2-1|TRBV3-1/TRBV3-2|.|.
TGTGCCAGCAGCCAAGGGGTACTAGCCGAGCAGTTCTTC
CASSQGVLAEQFF
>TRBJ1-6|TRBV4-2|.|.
TGTGCCAGCAGCCAAGTCTTATGGAGACGCCGAAATTCACCCCTCCACTTT
CASSQVLWRRRNSPLHF
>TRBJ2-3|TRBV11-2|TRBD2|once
TGTGCCAGCAGCTCGCTTACGACTAGCGGGGGGGCTTGGAAAAATACGCAGTATTTT
CASSSLTTSGGAWKNTQYF
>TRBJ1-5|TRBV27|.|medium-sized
TGTGCCAGCAGTGTCTCAACAGGAGCTAGCAATCAGCCCCAGCATTTT
CASSVSTGASNQPQHF
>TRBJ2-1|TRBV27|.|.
TGTGCCAGCAGTTTTCTGGGGCCGGGGAATGAGCAGTTCTTC
CASSFLGPGNEQFF
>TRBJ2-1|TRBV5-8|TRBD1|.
TGTGCCAGCAGCCCCGGGACAGGGTTTGGCAATGAGCAGTTCTTC
CASSPGTGFGNEQFF
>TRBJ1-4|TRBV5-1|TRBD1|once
TGCGCCAGCAGCTCCGGACAGGGTAGCACTGAAAAACTGTTTTTT
CASSSGQGSTEKLFF
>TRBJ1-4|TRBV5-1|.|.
TGCGCCAGCAGCTTGGCCGCAGGGCTCATTGCAACTAATGAAAAACTGTTTTTT
CASSLAAGLIATNEKLFF
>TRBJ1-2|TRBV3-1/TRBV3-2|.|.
TGTGCCAGCAGCCCGTCGGGTAGCAATAACTATGGCTACACCTTC
CASSPSGSNNYGYTF
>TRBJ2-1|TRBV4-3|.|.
TGCGCCAGCAGCCAACTCAGGCTAGCAATTGAGCAGTTCTTC
CASSQLRLAIEQFF
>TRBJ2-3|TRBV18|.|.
TGTGCCAGCTCACCAGGGCAGTCCGCAGATACGCAGTATTTT
CASSPGQSADTQYF
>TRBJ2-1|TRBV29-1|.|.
TGCAGCGTTGACAGGGTAGCCTACAATGAGCAGTTCTTC
CSVDRVAYNEQFF
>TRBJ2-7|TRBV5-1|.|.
TGCGCCAGCAGCTTGGGGGTCACCTCCTACGAGCAGTACTTC
CASSLGVTSYEQYF
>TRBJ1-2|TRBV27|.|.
TGTGCCAGCAGTTTTCTACAGGGTAATGGCTACACCTTC
CASSFLQGNGYTF
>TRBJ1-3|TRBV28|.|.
TGTGCCAGTAGCCCAGGCCACTCTGGAAACACCATATATTTT
CASSPGHSGNTIYF
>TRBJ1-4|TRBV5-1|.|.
TGCGCCAGCAGCTTGGCCAGTTCAACTAATGAAAAACTGTTTTTT
CASSLASSTNEKLFF
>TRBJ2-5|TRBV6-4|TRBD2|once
TGTGCCAGCAGCGCCGGACTAGCGGGGAGAGAGACCCAGTACTTC
CASSAGLAGRETQYF
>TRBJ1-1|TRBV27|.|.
TGTGCCAGCAGCCCCCCCGGGGGCTACACTGAAGCTTTCTTT
CASSPPGGYTEAFF
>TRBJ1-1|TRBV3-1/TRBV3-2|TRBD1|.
TGTGCCAGCAGCCAAGGGACAGGAAAGAACACTGAAGCTTTCTTT
CASSQGTGKNTEAFF
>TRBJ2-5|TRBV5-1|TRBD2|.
TGCGCCAGCAGCTTTAGCGGGGCCCAAGAGACCCAGTACTTC
CASSFSGAQETQYF
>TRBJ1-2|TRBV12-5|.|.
TGTGCTAGTGGTTTGATAAGGGGCGAAAACTATGGCTACACCTTC
CASGLIRGENYGYTF
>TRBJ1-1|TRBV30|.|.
TGTGCCTGGAAGGCCTTGGGGAATGAAGCTTTCTTT
CAWKALGNEAFF
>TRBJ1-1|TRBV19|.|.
TGTGCCAGTAGTAAGGGGATCAGCACTGAAGCTTTCTTT
CASSKGISTEAFF